This T cell receptor (beta chain) was retrieved from a study of spatial heterogeneity in lung cancer. Study results and caveats: The study found that expanded intratumoral alpha and beta TCR counts tracked tumor mutation counts.

The CDR3 runs to 10 residues. The V and J ends lost 9 bases and 5 bases respectively, with 8 bases between them. This clonotype was seen repeatedly, ten times or more. Antigen: not known. Time point noted: sample taken at primary tumor resection. Tumor, nontumor lung or frozen PBMC supplied whole RNA, sequenced without sorting. A single record per CDR3 protein comes from TCRdb applying MiXCR to the 5' RACE reads. Among thousands of distinct CDR3 sequences, 13% to 15% were seen once, and the ten largest hold approximately 15%. The receptor was derived from a male donor with early-stage non-small cell lung cancer. This chain connects TRBV12-3 or TRBV12-4 to TRBJ2-7; D is ambiguous. Sample: lung tumor tissue, taken at surgery. CDR3 loop: CARNRDEQYF. Here the CDR3 DNA reads TGTGCCAGGAACCGGGACGAGCAGTACTTC.